The rows below give T cell receptor beta chains drawn from one sample of a study of blood T cell repertoires in COVID-19. Sequencing used immunoSEQ multiplex PCR; TCRdb keeps in-frame clones, though not all of them. The sample has over 100,000 clones; approximately 84% are singletons. Material for sequencing was peripheral blood. These receptors were collected from a middle-aged man with acute or convalescent COVID-19. Both conserved end residues are part of each CDR3. D genes are given only for firm matches. Size is omitted from some rows. Given values are once, few, many or a class for expanded clones.

D gene	V gene	clone size	J gene	CDR3 protein	CDR3 DNA
TRBD1	TRBV11-1	.	TRBJ1-6	CASSLGTDYNSPLHF	TGTGCCAGCAGCTTGGGGACAGACTATAATTCACCCCTCCACTTT
.	TRBV7-9	.	TRBJ2-7	CASSQGSTGIGEQYF	TGTGCCAGCAGCCAGGGGTCAACGGGGATCGGCGAGCAGTACTTC
.	TRBV9	.	TRBJ2-3	CASSRTMGQYFTDTQYF	TGTGCCAGCAGCCGCACGATGGGGCAGTATTTCACAGATACGCAGTATTTT
TRBD2	TRBV28	.	TRBJ2-7	CASRPTSGTFYEQYF	TGTGCCAGCAGACCGACTAGCGGGACGTTTTACGAGCAGTACTTC
TRBD2	TRBV6-5	.	TRBJ2-7	CASSRGDYSYEQYF	TGTGCCAGCAGCCGGGGGGACTACAGCTACGAGCAGTACTTC
.	TRBV7-2	.	TRBJ2-3	CASSFRRGTDTQYF	TGTGCCAGCAGCTTTCGAAGGGGAACAGATACGCAGTATTTT
TRBD2	TRBV28	.	TRBJ2-4	CASSISGRVAKNIQYF	TGTGCCAGCAGCATTAGCGGGAGGGTGGCCAAAAACATTCAGTACTTC
TRBD2	TRBV7-2	few	TRBJ2-1	CASSRLATRRYNEQFF	TGTGCCAGCAGTAGACTAGCGACGAGGCGGTACAATGAGCAGTTCTTC
TRBD2	TRBV29-1	.	TRBJ2-1	CSVAGSGRYNEQFF	TGCAGCGTTGCTGGGAGCGGGAGATACAATGAGCAGTTCTTC
.	TRBV5-4	.	TRBJ2-3	CASRSDLIIGTDTQYF	TGTGCCAGCAGAAGCGATCTGATTATCGGCACAGATACGCAGTATTTT
.	TRBV29-1	.	TRBJ1-1	CSAQITNTEAFF	TGCAGCGCCCAGATAACGAACACTGAAGCTTTCTTT
.	TRBV25-1	.	TRBJ1-2	CASSNGGGRYGYTF	TGTGCCAGCAGTAATGGGGGGGGCAGGTATGGCTACACCTTC
.	TRBV6-5	few	TRBJ2-5	CASSSGFEERETQYF	TGTGCCAGCAGTTCAGGTTTTGAAGAACGGGAGACCCAGTACTTC
.	TRBV7-2	once	TRBJ2-3	CASSRDSGSGTDTQYF	TGTGCCAGCAGCCGTGATTCGGGGAGTGGCACAGATACGCAGTATTTT
TRBD1	TRBV19	once	TRBJ2-7	CASSIQKGAYEQYF	TGTGCCAGTAGTATACAAAAGGGGGCTTACGAGCAGTACTTC
.	TRBV29-1	.	TRBJ2-7	CSVGTRAYEQYF	TGCAGCGTGGGGACAAGGGCCTACGAGCAGTACTTC
.	TRBV7-2	.	TRBJ1-5	CASSPSPSQPQHF	TGTGCCAGCAGCCCCTCCCCTTCCCAGCCCCAGCATTTT
TRBD2	TRBV6-5	.	TRBJ2-4	CASSYGLAGQNIQYF	TGTGCCAGCAGTTACGGGCTAGCGGGCCAAAACATTCAGTACTTC
.	TRBV3-1/TRBV3-2	many	TRBJ1-2	CASSSRGNYGYTF	TGTGCCAGCAGCTCCCGGGGGAACTATGGCTACACCTTC
.	TRBV11-2	.	TRBJ1-2	CASSLVGGKNYGYTF	TGTGCCAGCAGCTTAGTTGGAGGGAAGAACTATGGCTACACCTTC
.	TRBV20-1	few	TRBJ2-7	CSASGSERYF	TGCAGTGCTAGCGGGAGCGAGCGGTACTTC
.	TRBV7-9	.	TRBJ2-2	CASSGRRRKQTGELFF	TGTGCCAGCAGCGGACGACGGAGGAAACAGACCGGGGAGCTGTTTTTT
.	TRBV6-5	.	TRBJ1-2	CASFGLPNYGYTF	TGTGCCTCCTTCGGGTTACCTAACTATGGCTACACCTTC